The 2 T cell receptor beta chains presented below share a single source sample, sequenced in a study of cytomegalovirus exposure and HLA in healthy donors. With 60 Vbeta and 13 Jbeta primers, the PCR was carried out. Using immunoSEQ multiplex PCR, the repertoire was profiled, and TCRdb retains in-frame clones only, with some absent. The sample records roughly 160,000 clones, about 80% being singletons. Sequenced sample: PBMCs. Receptors originate from a woman in her forties or fifties in good health and CMV-seronegative.

The gene calls are TRBV5-4 and TRBJ2-7; 10 bases are a match to TRBD2. The CDR3 is 16 residues long. V shed 4 bases and J 2 bases; nucleotides not matched to a gene: 9. Germline CDR1 and CDR2: SGHNT and YYREEE (reference sequence). For the CDR3, the DNA is TGTGCCAGCAGCGCAAGCATCCTAGCGGGAGCCTACGAGCAGTACTTC. This gives the protein CASSASILAGAYEQYF.

This rearrangement joins TRBV14 to TRBJ2-3; 8 nucleotides agree with TRBD2. Germline loops: CDR1 SGHDN, CDR2 FVKESK. V trimming: 4 bases; J trimming: 1 base; junction bases outside the gene matches: 4. The CDR3 spans 15 residues. The CDR3 DNA follows: TGTGCCAGCAGCCTTCAGGGACTAGGCACAGATACGCAGTATTTT. It encodes CASSLQGLGTDTQYF.